The entry below gives a single T cell receptor (beta chain) sequence along with its context. Assay: immunoSEQ multiplex PCR; the TCRdb copy retains only in-frame clones and omits some. Altogether 210,000 or so clones are present, around 80% being singletons, with the ten largest covering 1.3%. The data belong to a study of blood T cell repertoires in COVID-19. Study overall: Samples taken during acute and convalescent COVID-19 were collected in the United States, Italy and Spain. Sources were T cells, B-cell-depleted T cells, or PBMCs; the material itself was cDNA or gDNA.

Per the germline V gene, CDR1 is SGHRS and CDR2 is YFSETQ. This CDR3 is built from 14 residues. J gave up 9 bases and V 0 bases, and 3 bases lay outside the gene matches. The source of this sequence is a woman younger than 45 with COVID-19, enrolled during active disease. Specimen: peripheral blood. The rearrangement uses TRBV5-1 and TRBJ2-1, with 10 bases fitting TRBD1. CDR3 bases: TGCGCCAGCAGCTTGGCCGGGACAGGGGTTGAGCAGTTCTTC. This encodes CASSLAGTGVEQFF.